A single sample gave rise to the 10 T cell receptor beta chains below, sequenced in a study of blood T cell repertoires in COVID-19. Sequenced by immunoSEQ multiplex PCR; TCRdb stores in-frame clones only, minus some. The sample includes just over 650,000 clones, 90% of them seen just once. Sequencing was carried out using peripheral blood. Source of these receptors: a woman aged 18-30 years with acute or convalescent COVID-19.

The chain combines TRBV4-2 with TRBJ2-3, with 11 bases aligning to TRBD2. The CDR3 spans 15 residues. V dropped 4 bases and J dropped 4; count of bases not matched to a gene: 4. From germline, CDR1 is LGHNA and CDR2 YNFKEQ. The CDR3 nucleotides are TGTGCCAGCAGCCCGACTAGCGGGGTGGCAGATACGCAGTATTTT. As protein: CASSPTSGVADTQYF.

In its sample, this clone was seen once. The chain uses TRBV30 and TRBJ2-5; 7 bases align to TRBD2. The CDR3 loop spans 14 amino acids. Germline V gene data show CDR1 as GTSNPN and CDR2 as SVGIG (reference sequence). V dropped 1 base and J dropped 10; count of bases not matched to a gene: 12. CDR3 DNA: TGTGCCTGGAGTGGAGGGAGCGGGGCCTGGAACCAGTACTTC. Residues: CAWSGGSGAWNQYF.

The J gene is TRBJ2-2, the V gene TRBV2; D perhaps matches TRBD1 (6 bases). Germline assignment: CDR1 SNHLY and CDR2 FYNNEI. The CDR3 consists of 14 residues. V shed 6 bases and J shed 1 base, with 9 bases lying between them. The CDR3 here is CASSQTGNTGELFF. As DNA, the CDR3 is TGTGCCAGCAGCCAGACAGGGAACACCGGGGAGCTGTTTTTT.

The CDR3 loop is CASSSSLNYGYTF. CDR3 DNA sequence: TGTGCCAGCAGTTCCAGTCTTAACTATGGCTACACCTTC. The chain joins TRBV27 to TRBJ1-2; D is uncertain. This CDR3 is 13 amino acids long. Trimming pared 4 bases from V and 1 base from J, leaving 7 bases between. CDR1 is MNHEY and CDR2 is SMNVEV in the germline V gene (reference sequence).

This chain links TRBV11-2 with TRBJ2-7; a possible D gene is TRBD1 (8 bases). The germline V and J ends were trimmed by 3 bases and 9 bases, with 18 bases remaining between them. Germline CDR1 is SGHAT and CDR2 is FQNNGV. CDR3 length: 14 residues. The CDR3 DNA sequence: TGTGCCAGCAGCTTGTGGACAGGGAGGGGGTGGCAGTACTTC. Protein sequence: CASSLWTGRGWQYF.

This clone was counted only a few times. The gene calls are TRBV5-6 and TRBJ1-3; TRBD1 matches at 8 bases. The V gene's germline CDR1 is SGHDT and CDR2 YYEEEE. The V segment lost 1 base and the J segment 0 bases; nucleotides outside the gene matches: 9. The CDR3 is 18 amino acids. The CDR3 DNA reads as TGTGCCAGCAGCTTGAGGCGGACAGGGCAGAGCTCTGGAAACACCATATATTTT. This gives the protein CASSLRRTGQSSGNTIYF.

V is TRBV9 and J is TRBJ1-2, with TRBD1 identical over 9 bases. V shed 3 bases, J shed 6 bases, and the junction held 12 bases outside the gene matches. CDR3 length: 16 residues. Germline V gene lookup returns CDR1 SGDLS and CDR2 YYNGEE. The CDR3 protein is CASSATMRGQGDGYTF. The CDR3 nucleotides read TGTGCCAGCAGCGCAACGATGAGGGGACAGGGCGATGGCTACACCTTC.

The chain carries TRBV6-2 or TRBV6-3 and TRBJ1-1; D unclear. The V gene lost 2 bases and the J gene lost 8 bases, with 15 bases spanning the gap. CDR3 length: 14 residues. Per germline, CDR1 MNHEY and CDR2 SVGEGT. This chain's CDR3 is CASSYVQNTFEAFF. CDR3 sequence (DNA): TGTGCCAGCAGTTACGTGCAGAATACATTCGAAGCTTTCTTT.

This sequence joins TRBV21-1 and TRBJ1-2. TRBV21-1 is a documented pseudogene. This CDR3 is 16 amino acids long. CDR3 nucleotides: TGTGCCAACAACGAGGAGGGGTCGTACACTATCTATGGCTACACCTTC. This translates into CANNEEGSYTIYGYTF.

This clone was seen only once. The CDR3 protein is CASSLTYDTQYF. Written as DNA, the CDR3 is TGTGCCAGCAGCTTAACCTACGATACGCAGTATTTT. This chain joins TRBV7-9 and TRBJ2-3, with unresolved D. V gave up 2 bases and J gave up 6 bases, with 6 bases separating them. The CDR3 is made up of 12 amino acids. The germline V gene has CDR1 SEHNR and CDR2 FQNEAQ (reference sequence).